This T cell receptor (beta chain) was observed in a study of blood T cell repertoires in COVID-19. Across the whole study: The United States, Italy and Spain supplied acute and convalescent COVID-19 samples. Sources were T cells, B-cell-depleted T cells, or PBMCs; the material itself was cDNA or gDNA.

Per the original data handling: Amplification of reference gene primers was used by the study to estimate nucleated cell counts. This table comes from immunoSEQ multiplex PCR, and its TCRdb copy is limited to in-frame clones, with some not included. That table furnishes V, J and clone size, whereas the DNA furnished D and trimming. The data show tens of thousands of clones, about 86% seen once. CDR1 is SGDLS, CDR2 YYNGEE, per germline. Trimming took off 3 bases at V and 0 bases at J, with 6 bases between the two ends. The CDR3 sequence is 14 residues long. This sequence was found in a man aged 70-80 years with active COVID-19. The chain combines TRBV9 with TRBJ2-2, with D unclear. Material: peripheral blood. In DNA form, the CDR3 reads TGTGCCAGCAGCGCCCGTTCGAACACCGGGGAGCTGTTTTTT. Protein: CASSARSNTGELFF.